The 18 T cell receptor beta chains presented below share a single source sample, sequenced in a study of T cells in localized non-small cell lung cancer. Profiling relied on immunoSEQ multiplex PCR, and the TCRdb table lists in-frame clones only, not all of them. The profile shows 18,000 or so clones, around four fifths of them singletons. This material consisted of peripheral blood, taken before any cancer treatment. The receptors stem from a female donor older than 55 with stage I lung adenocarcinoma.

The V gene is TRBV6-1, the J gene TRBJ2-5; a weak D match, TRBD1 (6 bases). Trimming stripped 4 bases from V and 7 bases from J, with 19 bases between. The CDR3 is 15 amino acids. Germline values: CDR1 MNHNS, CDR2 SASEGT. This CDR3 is CASSGPSGQGWTQYF. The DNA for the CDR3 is TGTGCCAGCAGTGGTCCCTCCGGGCAGGGGTGGACCCAGTACTTC.

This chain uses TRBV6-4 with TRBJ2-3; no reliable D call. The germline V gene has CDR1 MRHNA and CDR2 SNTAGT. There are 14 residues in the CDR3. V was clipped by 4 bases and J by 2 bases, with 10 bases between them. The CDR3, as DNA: TGTGCCAGCAGTGTTTCTGGGGACACAGATACGCAGTATTTT. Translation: CASSVSGDTDTQYF.

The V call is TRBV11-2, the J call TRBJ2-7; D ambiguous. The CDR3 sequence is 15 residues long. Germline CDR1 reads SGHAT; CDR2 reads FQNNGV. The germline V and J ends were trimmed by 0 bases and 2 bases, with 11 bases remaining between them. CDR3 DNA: TGTGCCAGCAGCTTAGAAGGCAAGAATACCTACGAGCAGTACTTC. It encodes CASSLEGKNTYEQYF.

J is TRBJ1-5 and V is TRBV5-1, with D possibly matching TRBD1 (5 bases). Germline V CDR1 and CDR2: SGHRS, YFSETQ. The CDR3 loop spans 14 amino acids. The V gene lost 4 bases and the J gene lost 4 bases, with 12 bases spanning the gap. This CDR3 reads CASSPGTGNQPQHF. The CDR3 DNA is TGCGCCAGCAGCCCCGGGACGGGAAATCAGCCCCAGCATTTT. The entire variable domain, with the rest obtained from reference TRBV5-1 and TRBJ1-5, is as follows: KAGVTQTPRYLIKTRGQQVTLSCSPISGHRSVSWYQQTPGQGLQFLFEYFSETQRNKGNFPGRFSGRQFSNSRSEMNVSTLELGDSALYLCASSPGTGNQPQHFGDGTRLSIL.

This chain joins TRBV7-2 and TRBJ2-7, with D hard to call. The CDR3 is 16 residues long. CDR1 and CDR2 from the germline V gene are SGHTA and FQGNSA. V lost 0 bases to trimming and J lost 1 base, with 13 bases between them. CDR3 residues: CASSLALGDASYEQYF. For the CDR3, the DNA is TGTGCCAGCAGCTTAGCGCTTGGAGACGCATCCTACGAGCAGTACTTC.

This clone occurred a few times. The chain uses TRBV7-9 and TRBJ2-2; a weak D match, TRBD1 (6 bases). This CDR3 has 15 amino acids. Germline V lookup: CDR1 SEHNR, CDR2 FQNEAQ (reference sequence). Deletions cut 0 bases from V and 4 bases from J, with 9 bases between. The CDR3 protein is CASSLAQGSTGELFF. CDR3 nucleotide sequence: TGTGCCAGCAGCTTAGCCCAGGGGAGCACCGGGGAGCTGTTTTTT.

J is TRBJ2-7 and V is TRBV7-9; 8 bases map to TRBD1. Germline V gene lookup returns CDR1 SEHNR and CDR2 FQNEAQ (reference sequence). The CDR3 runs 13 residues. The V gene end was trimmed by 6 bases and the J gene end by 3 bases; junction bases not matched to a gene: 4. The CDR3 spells CASSPGQGYEQYF. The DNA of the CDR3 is TGTGCCAGCAGTCCAGGACAGGGCTACGAGCAGTACTTC.

In DNA, the CDR3 is TGTGCCAGCAGCTTAGGGGGGCCCGCTAATGAAAAACTGTTTTTT. Translating it yields CASSLGGPANEKLFF. V is TRBV7-9 and J is TRBJ1-4; weak D call: TRBD1 (6 bases). CDR3 length: 15 amino acids. In germline, CDR1 is SEHNR, CDR2 FQNEAQ (reference sequence). V was clipped by 1 base and J by 3 bases, with 9 bases between them.

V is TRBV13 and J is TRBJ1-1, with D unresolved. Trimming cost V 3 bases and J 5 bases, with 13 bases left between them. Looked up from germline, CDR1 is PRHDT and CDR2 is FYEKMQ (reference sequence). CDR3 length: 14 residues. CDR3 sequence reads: CASSFGRRETEAFF. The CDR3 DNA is TGTGCCAGCAGCTTTGGAAGGCGGGAGACTGAAGCTTTCTTT.

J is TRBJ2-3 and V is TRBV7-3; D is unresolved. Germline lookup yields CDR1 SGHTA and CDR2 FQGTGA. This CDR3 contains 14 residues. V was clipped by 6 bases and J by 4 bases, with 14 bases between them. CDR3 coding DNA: TGTGCCAGCAGTTTGAATAGTGGCCCAGATACGCAGTATTTT. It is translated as CASSLNSGPDTQYF.

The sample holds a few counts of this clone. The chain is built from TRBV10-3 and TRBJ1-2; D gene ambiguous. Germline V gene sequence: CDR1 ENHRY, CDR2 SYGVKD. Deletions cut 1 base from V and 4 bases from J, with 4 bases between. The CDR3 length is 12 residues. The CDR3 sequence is CAISELGYGYTF. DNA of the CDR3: TGTGCCATCAGTGAGTTGGGCTATGGCTACACCTTC.

The CDR3 loop reads CASSPGAVTNEKLFF. CDR3 DNA sequence: TGTGCCAGTAGTCCCGGGGCAGTGACTAATGAAAAACTGTTTTTT. This chain uses TRBV19 with TRBJ1-4; possible D gene TRBD1, 5 bases. Germline V CDR1 and CDR2: LNHDA, SQIVND (reference sequence). Trimming pared 5 bases from V and 2 bases from J, leaving 12 bases between. The CDR3 runs 15 residues.

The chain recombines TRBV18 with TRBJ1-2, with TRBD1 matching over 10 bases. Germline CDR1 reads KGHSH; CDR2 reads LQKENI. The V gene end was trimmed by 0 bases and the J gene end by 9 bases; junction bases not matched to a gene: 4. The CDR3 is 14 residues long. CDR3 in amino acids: CASSPPRDRGSYTF. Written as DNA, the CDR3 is TGTGCCAGCTCACCACCTCGGGACAGGGGTAGCTACACCTTC.

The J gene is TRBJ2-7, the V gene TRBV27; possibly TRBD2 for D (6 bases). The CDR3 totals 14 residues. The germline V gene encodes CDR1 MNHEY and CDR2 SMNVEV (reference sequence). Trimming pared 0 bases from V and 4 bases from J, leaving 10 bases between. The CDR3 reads CASSLSVGGYEQYF. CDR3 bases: TGTGCCAGCAGTTTATCGGTGGGGGGATACGAGCAGTACTTC.

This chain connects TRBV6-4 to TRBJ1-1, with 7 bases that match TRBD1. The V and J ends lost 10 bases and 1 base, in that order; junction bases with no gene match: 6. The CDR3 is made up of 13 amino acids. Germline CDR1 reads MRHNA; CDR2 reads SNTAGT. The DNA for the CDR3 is TGTGCCACCCGACAGGGTTGGAACACTGAAGCTTTCTTT. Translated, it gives CATRQGWNTEAFF.

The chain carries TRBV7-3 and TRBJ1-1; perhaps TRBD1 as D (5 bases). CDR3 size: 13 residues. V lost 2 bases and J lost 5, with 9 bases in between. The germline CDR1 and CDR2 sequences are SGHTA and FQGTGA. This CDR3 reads CASSLGGSTEAFF. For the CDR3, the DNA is TGTGCCAGCAGCTTAGGGGGGAGTACTGAAGCTTTCTTT.

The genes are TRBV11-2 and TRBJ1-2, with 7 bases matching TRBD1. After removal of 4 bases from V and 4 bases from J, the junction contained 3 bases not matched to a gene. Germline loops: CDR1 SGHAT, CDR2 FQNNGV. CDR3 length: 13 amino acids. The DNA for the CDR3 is TGTGCCAGCAGCTCGACAGGGTTCTATGGCTACACCTTC. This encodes CASSSTGFYGYTF.

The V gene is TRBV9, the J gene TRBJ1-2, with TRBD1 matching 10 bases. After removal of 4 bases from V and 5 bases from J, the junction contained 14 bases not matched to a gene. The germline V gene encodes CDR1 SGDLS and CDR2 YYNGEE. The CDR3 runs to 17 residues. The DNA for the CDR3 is TGTGCCAGCAGCATAAGTTCCGGGACAGGGGCCGGGTATGGCTACACCTTC. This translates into CASSISSGTGAGYGYTF.